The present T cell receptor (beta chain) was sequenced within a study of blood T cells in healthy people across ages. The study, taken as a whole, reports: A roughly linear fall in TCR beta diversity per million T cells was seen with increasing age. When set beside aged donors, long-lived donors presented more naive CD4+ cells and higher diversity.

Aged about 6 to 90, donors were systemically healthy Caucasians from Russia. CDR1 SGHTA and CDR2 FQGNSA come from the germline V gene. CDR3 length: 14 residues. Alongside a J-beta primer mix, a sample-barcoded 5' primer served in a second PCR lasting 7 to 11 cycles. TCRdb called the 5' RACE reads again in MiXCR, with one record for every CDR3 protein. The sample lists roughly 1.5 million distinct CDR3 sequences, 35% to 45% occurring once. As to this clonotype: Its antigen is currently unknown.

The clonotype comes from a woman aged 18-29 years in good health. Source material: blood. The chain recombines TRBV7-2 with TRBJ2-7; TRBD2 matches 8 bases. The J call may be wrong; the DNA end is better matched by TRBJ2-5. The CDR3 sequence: CASRRTGGEETQYF. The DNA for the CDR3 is TGTGCCAGCAGGAGGACCGGGGGGGAAGAGACCCAGTACTTC.